Listed below are T cell receptor beta chains from one sample, sequenced in a study of blood T cell repertoires in COVID-19. Clones were sequenced by immunoSEQ multiplex PCR, and TCRdb holds only the in-frame ones, with some missing. The sample lists roughly 280,000 clones, 80% to 90% occurring once. Sample: peripheral blood. These receptors all stem from a woman in her 70s with acute or convalescent COVID-19. The CDR3 runs from the conserved cysteine through the conserved F or W. The D gene is left open where the match is weak. The size of a clone is reported for some rows only, either as once, few or many, or as a class for expanded clones.

TRBV11-2	.	TRBJ1-3	few	TGTGCCAGCAGCCCCTCAGGGAACAGAAACACCATATATTTT	CASSPSGNRNTIYF
TRBV18	.	TRBJ1-3	.	TGTGCCAGCTCACCCCCTATGCCCTTCCCAAGAAACACCATATATTTT	CASSPPMPFPRNTIYF
TRBV6-5	.	TRBJ1-4	.	TGTGCCAGCAATACAGGCGAATTATTAAATGAAAAACTGTTTTTT	CASNTGELLNEKLFF
TRBV3-1/TRBV3-2	.	TRBJ1-1	.	TGTGCCAGCAGCCAATATTCTCCCCCTGAAGCTTTCTTT	CASSQYSPPEAFF
TRBV5-1	.	TRBJ1-1	.	TGCGCCACCACTGCCCAGAGTGCCGGGAGAGAGTCAGAAGCTTTCTTT	CATTAQSAGRESEAFF
TRBV7-2	.	TRBJ1-1	.	TGTGCCAGCAGCTCATCCAACAGGGTTGAAGCTTTCTTT	CASSSSNRVEAFF
TRBV6-5	.	TRBJ1-5	.	TGTGCCAGCAGGTCCGGGAATCAGCCCCAGCATTTT	CASRSGNQPQHF
TRBV6-6	.	TRBJ2-4	few	TGTGCCAGCAGGGGCCCGGAACAGGTCAAAAACATTCAGTACTTC	CASRGPEQVKNIQYF
TRBV5-4	.	TRBJ1-2	.	TGTGCCAGCAGCTTGGGGGCGTACGGAGGGGATGGCTACACCTTC	CASSLGAYGGDGYTF
TRBV6-5	.	TRBJ1-6	.	TGTGCCAGCAAGACAGAGAATTCACCCCTCCACTTT	CASKTENSPLHF
TRBV19	.	TRBJ1-1	.	TGTGCCAGTAGTTCGACAGGATTGAACACTGAAGCTTTCTTT	CASSSTGLNTEAFF